The present T cell receptor beta chain was sequenced within a study of identical twins. Trimming took 2 bases from V and 8 from J, leaving 12 bases between them. Germline V gene sequence: CDR1 MNHNS, CDR2 SASEGT. This CDR3 region has 13 residues. This clonotype was detected a few times. The antigen remains undetermined. Study results and limitations: Cross-sectional statistical analysis, not tracking of the same donors, underpinned the conclusions. The degree of excess twin sharing was weaker in beta out-of-frame sequences. An excess of low generation probability was shown by twin-shared out-of-frame alpha sequences. In monozygotic twins, models underestimated the sharing of out-of-frame TCR alpha.

TCRdb re-derived calls from the 5' RACE reads in MiXCR, one entry per CDR3 protein. The table has about 890,000 distinct CDR3 sequences, more than 9% seen once. This same sample was also taken into another study, of yellow fever vaccine responses in identical twins.

Sequenced input: PBMCs. The receptor comes from a woman aged 18-30 years in good health. The V gene is TRBV6-1, the J gene TRBJ1-2, with D possibly matching TRBD1 (6 bases). The CDR3 DNA is TGTGCCAGCAGTGAACCCACAGGGAGGGGCTACACCTTC. Amino acids: CASSEPTGRGYTF.